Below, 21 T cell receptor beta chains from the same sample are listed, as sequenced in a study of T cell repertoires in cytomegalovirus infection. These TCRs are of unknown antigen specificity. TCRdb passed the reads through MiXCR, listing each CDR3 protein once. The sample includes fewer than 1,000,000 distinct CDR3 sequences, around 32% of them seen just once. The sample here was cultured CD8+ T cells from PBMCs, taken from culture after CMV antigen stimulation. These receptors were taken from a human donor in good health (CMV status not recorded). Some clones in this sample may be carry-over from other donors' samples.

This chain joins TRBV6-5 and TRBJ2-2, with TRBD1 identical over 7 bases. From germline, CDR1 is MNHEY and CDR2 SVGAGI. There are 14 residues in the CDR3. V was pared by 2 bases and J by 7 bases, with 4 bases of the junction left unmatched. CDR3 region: CASSYRGRSGELFF. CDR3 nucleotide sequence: TGTGCCAGCAGTTACAGGGGGCGCAGCGGGGAGCTGTTTTTT.

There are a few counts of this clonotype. CDR3 residues: CASRNNQGVGYGYTF. CDR3 DNA: TGTGCCAGCAGGAATAACCAGGGTGTGGGCTATGGCTACACCTTC. The chain carries TRBV7-9 and TRBJ1-2, with TRBD1 as a possible D gene (5 bases). Germline-derived CDR1 and CDR2 are SEHNR and FQNEAQ (reference sequence). The CDR3 is 15 amino acids. V shed 6 bases and J shed 4 bases, with 18 bases lying between them.

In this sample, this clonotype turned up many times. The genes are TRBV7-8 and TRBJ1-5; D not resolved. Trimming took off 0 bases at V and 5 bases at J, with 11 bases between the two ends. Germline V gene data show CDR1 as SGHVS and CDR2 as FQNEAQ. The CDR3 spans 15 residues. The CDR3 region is CASSLAGRNHQPQHF. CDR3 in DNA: TGTGCCAGCAGCTTAGCAGGACGGAACCATCAGCCCCAGCATTTT.

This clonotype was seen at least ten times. For the CDR3, the DNA is TGTGCCAGCAGCCCAAAGGGGTCCCATAACACTGAAGCTTTCTTT. This encodes CASSPKGSHNTEAFF. The chain is built from TRBV7-8 and TRBJ1-1; tentatively, D is TRBD1 (5 bases). V lost 5 bases and J 2 bases, leaving 15 bases between the germline ends. Germline-derived CDR1 and CDR2 are SGHVS and FQNEAQ. The CDR3 consists of 15 residues. The complete variable domain, with remaining parts taken from reference TRBV7-8 and TRBJ1-1, reads GAGVSQSPRYKVAKRGQDVALRCDPISGHVSLFWYQQALGQGPEFLTYFQNEAQLDKSGLPSDRFFAERPEGSVSTLKIQRTQQEDSAVYLCASSPKGSHNTEAFFGQGTRLTVV.

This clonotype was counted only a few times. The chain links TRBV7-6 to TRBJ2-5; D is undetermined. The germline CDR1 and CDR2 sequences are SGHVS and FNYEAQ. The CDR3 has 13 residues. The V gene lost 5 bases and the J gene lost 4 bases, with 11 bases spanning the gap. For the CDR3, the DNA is TGTGCCAGCAGCCGTGACCTTAGAGAGACCCAGTACTTC. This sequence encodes CASSRDLRETQYF.

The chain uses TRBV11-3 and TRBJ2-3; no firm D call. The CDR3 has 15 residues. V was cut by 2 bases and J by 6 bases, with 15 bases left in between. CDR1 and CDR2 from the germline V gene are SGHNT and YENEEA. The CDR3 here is CASSLRMGPWDTQYF. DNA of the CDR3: TGTGCCAGCAGCTTAAGGATGGGCCCCTGGGATACGCAGTATTTT.

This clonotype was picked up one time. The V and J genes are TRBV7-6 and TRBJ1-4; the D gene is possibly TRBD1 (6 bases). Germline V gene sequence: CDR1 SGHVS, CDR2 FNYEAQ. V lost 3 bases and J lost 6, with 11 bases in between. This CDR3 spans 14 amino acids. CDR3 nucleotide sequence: TGTGCCAGCAGCTTTTCTGGGGGCGATGAAAAACTGTTTTTT. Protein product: CASSFSGGDEKLFF.

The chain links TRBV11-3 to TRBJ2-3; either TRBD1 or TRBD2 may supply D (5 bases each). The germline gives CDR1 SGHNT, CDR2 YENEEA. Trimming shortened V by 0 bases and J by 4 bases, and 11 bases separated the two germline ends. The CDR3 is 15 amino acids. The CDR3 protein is CASSLEGLGADTQYF. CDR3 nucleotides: TGTGCCAGCAGCTTAGAGGGCCTGGGGGCAGATACGCAGTATTTT.

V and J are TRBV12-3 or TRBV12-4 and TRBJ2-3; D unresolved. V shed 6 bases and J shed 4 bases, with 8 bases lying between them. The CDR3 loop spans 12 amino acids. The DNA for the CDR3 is TGTGCCAGCAGAGAGACTCCAGATACGCAGTATTTT. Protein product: CASRETPDTQYF.

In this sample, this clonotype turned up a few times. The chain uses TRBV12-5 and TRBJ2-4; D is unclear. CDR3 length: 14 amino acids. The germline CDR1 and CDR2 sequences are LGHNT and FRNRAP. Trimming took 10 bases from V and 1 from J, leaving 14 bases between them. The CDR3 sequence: CATTSPSAKNIQYF. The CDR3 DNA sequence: TGTGCTACCACCTCCCCATCGGCCAAAAACATTCAGTACTTC.

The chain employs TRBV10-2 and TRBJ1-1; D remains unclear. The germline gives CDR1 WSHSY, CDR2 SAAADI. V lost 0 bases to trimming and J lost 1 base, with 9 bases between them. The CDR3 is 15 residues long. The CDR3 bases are TGCGCCAGCAGTGAGTCGCAGGCCCCGAACACTGAAGCTTTCTTT. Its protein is CASSESQAPNTEAFF.

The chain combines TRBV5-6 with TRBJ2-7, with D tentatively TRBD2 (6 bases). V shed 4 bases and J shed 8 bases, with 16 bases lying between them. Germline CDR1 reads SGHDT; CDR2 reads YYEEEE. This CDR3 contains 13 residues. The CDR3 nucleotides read TGTGCCAGCAGCGTCACCAGGGCGGGGAAGCAGTACGTC. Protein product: CASSVTRAGKQYV.

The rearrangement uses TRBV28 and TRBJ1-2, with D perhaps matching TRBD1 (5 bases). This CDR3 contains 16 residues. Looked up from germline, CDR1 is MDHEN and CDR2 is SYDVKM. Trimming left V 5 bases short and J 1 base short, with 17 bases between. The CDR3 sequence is CASSPDRLDYNYGYTF. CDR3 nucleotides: TGTGCCAGCAGTCCCGACAGACTCGACTATAACTATGGCTACACCTTC.

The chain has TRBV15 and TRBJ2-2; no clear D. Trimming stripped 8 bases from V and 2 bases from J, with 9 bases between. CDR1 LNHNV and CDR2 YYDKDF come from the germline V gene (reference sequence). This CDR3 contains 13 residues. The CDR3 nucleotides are TGTGCCACCGCGGCTCTTAACACCGGGGAGCTGTTTTTT. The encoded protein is CATAALNTGELFF.

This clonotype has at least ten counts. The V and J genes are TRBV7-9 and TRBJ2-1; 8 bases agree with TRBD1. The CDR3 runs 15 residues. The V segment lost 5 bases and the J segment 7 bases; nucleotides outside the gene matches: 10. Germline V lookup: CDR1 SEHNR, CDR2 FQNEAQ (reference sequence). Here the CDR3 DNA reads TGTGCCAGCAGCCATAGACAGGGGCGTAGGAATGAGCAGTTCTTC. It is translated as CASSHRQGRRNEQFF.

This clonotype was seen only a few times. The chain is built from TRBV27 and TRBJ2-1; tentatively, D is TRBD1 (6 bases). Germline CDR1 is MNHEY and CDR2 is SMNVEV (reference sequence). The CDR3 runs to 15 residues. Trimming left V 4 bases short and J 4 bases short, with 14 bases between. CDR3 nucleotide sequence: TGTGCCAGCAGTTCCTCAGGGGTTCCTTACAATGAGCAGTTCTTC. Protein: CASSSSGVPYNEQFF.

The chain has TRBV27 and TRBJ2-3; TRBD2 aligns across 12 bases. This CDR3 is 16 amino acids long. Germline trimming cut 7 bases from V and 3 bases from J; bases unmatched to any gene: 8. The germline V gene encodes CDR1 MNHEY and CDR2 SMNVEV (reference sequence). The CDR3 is CASNILAGGGTDTQYF. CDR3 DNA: TGTGCCAGCAATATACTAGCGGGGGGCGGGACAGATACGCAGTATTTT.

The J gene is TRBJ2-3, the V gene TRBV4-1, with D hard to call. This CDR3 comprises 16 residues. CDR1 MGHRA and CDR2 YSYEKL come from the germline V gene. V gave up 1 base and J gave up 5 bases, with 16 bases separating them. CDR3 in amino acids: CASSQGPLGVGDTQYF. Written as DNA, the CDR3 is TGCGCCAGCAGCCAAGGACCGTTGGGTGTAGGAGATACGCAGTATTTT.

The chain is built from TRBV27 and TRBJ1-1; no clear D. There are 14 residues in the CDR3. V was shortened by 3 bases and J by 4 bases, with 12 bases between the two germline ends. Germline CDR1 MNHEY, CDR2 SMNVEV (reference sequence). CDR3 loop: CASSFWDGATEAFF. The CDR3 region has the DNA TGTGCCAGCAGTTTCTGGGATGGTGCCACTGAAGCTTTCTTT.

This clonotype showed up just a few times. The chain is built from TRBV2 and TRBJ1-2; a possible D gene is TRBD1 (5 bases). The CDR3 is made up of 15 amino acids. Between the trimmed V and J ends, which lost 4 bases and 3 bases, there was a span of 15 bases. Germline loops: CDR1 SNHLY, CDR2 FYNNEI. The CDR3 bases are TGTGCCAGCAGTGGAGCTCCGGACACCTACTATGGCTACACCTTC. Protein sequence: CASSGAPDTYYGYTF. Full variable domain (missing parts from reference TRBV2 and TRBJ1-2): EPEVTQTPSHQVTQMGQEVILRCVPISNHLYFYWYRQILGQKVEFLVSFYNNEISEKSEIFDDQFSVERPDGSNFTLKIRSTKLEDSAMYFCASSGAPDTYYGYTFGSGTRLTVV.

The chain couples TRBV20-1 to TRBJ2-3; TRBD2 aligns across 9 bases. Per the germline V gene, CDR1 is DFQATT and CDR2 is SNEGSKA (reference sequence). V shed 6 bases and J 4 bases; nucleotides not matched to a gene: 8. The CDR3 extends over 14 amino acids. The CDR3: CSALAGVGADTQYF. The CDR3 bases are TGCAGTGCCTTAGCGGGGGTAGGGGCAGATACGCAGTATTTT.